These T cell receptor beta chains were read from a single sample in a study of blood T cells in healthy people across ages. TCRdb recomputed calls from the 5' RACE reads with MiXCR, one row per CDR3 protein. This sample has around 1,900,000 distinct CDR3 sequences, with around 40% found just once. The sequenced material came from blood. These TCRs come from a human donor in good health. CDR3s include the opening cysteine and the closing phenylalanine or tryptophan. The D gene is left open where the match is weak. Clone sizes are given selectively: once, few, many, or a class where the clone is expanded.

TRBJ1-1 NA NA TRBV12-3/TRBV12-4 TGTGCCAGCAGTTTCCAGGGAGTGAACACTGAAGCTTTCTTT CASSFQGVNTEAFF
TRBJ2-1 NA few TRBV20-1 TGCAGTGCTAGAGGGCCCCTGGGGGGCCCCTCTCTGAATGAGCAGTTCTTC CSARGPLGGPSLNEQFF
TRBJ2-1 NA few TRBV4-3 TGCGCCAGCAGCCAATCTCCAGAGGGCCACAATGAGCAGTTCTTC CASSQSPEGHNEQFF
TRBJ1-2 TRBD1 once TRBV7-2 TGTGTCAGCAGCTTCGGGACAGGGGGCATCTACGGCTACACCTTC CVSSFGTGGIYGYTF
TRBJ1-1 NA NA TRBV7-6 TGTGCCAGCAGCTGGTCACGGAACACTGAAGCTTTCTTT CASSWSRNTEAFF
TRBJ2-5 NA few TRBV6-1 TGTGCCAGCAGTGAAGGGTGGGGTAGTGGGGAGACCCAGTACTTC CASSEGWGSGETQYF
TRBJ2-7 NA NA TRBV6-5 TGTGCCAGCAGTTACGGCGGCCTGGACTACGAGCAGTACTTC CASSYGGLDYEQYF
TRBJ2-7 NA NA TRBV6-5 TGTGCCTGCGCGGGGAACTCCTACGAGCAGTACTTC CACAGNSYEQYF
TRBJ2-1 NA once TRBV20-1 TGCAGTGCTAGAGATCTAGCCAGGGGAGAATACAATGAGCAGTTCTTC CSARDLARGEYNEQFF
TRBJ1-2 NA NA TRBV20-1 TGCAGTGCTAGAGATCAGACGGGCGCGGGAGCTAACTATGGCTACACCTTC CSARDQTGAGANYGYTF
TRBJ2-1 NA NA TRBV5-1 TGCGCCAGCAGCCTCCGACAGGACCTCTCCTACAATGAGCAGTTCTTC CASSLRQDLSYNEQFF
TRBJ2-7 NA NA TRBV12-3/TRBV12-4 TGTGCCAGAGACCATTACGAGCAGTACTTC CARDHYEQYF
TRBJ1-1 TRBD1 few TRBV20-1 TGCAGTGCTTCCCTACGGGGACAGGGTTATGAAGCTTTCTTT CSASLRGQGYEAFF
TRBJ2-7 NA NA TRBV5-5 TGTGCCAGCAGCTTGACCGGGGGCAGGGCCTACGAGCAGTACTTC CASSLTGGRAYEQYF
TRBJ1-4 NA NA TRBV11-1 TGTGCCAGCAGCCGGCCCACCGATGAAAAACTGTTTTTT CASSRPTDEKLFF
TRBJ2-7 NA NA TRBV7-9 TGTGCCAGCGATAACCCCAGGGACTACGAGCAGTACTTC CASDNPRDYEQYF
TRBJ2-7 NA few TRBV28 TGTGCCAGCAGTTTTAACGGCCGAGCCTACGAGCAGTACTTC CASSFNGRAYEQYF
TRBJ1-1 NA NA TRBV7-9 TGTGCCAGCAGCCCATCATTCGGGCAGGGAAGGAACACTGAAGCTTTCTTT CASSPSFGQGRNTEAFF
TRBJ2-7 NA NA TRBV20-1 TGCAGTGCTAGAGGGGACGAATCCTACGAGCAGTACTTC CSARGDESYEQYF
TRBJ2-7 NA NA TRBV7-3 TGTGCCAGCAGCCCCTCCGGGAGCCTCTACGAGCAGTACTTC CASSPSGSLYEQYF
TRBJ2-1 TRBD2 NA TRBV7-9 TGTGCCAGCAGACCGGGAGGGGACAAGCAGTTCTTC CASRPGGDKQFF
TRBJ2-1 NA NA TRBV7-9 TGTGCCAGCAGCCACGACGGAGACAATGAGCAGTTCTTC CASSHDGDNEQFF
TRBJ2-1 NA NA TRBV11-2 TGTGGCAGCAGCTTAGGGGTTCAGAGGGGAAATGAGCAGTTCTTC CGSSLGVQRGNEQFF
TRBJ2-7 NA few TRBV15 TGTGCCACCAGCAGAGGAGAGGGGGTCCCCTACGAGCAGTACTTC CATSRGEGVPYEQYF
TRBJ2-6 NA NA TRBV4-2 TGTGCCAGCAGCTCCCGTGGGTATCTAACTGGGGCCAACGCCCTGACTTTC CASSSRGYLTGANALTF
TRBJ2-1 NA few TRBV18 TGTGCCAGCTCACCGTTGGGGCCGAGCTCCTACAATGAGCAGTTCTTC CASSPLGPSSYNEQFF
TRBJ1-2 TRBD1 NA TRBV2 TGTGCCAGCGGGACAGGCACGTCTTCTGGCTACACCTTC CASGTGTSSGYTF
TRBJ1-6 TRBD1 NA TRBV19 TGTGCCAGTAGTGCCGGGACAGGGGTATATAATTCACCCCTCCACTTT CASSAGTGVYNSPLHF
TRBJ2-5 NA NA TRBV20-1 TGCAGTGCTACCCGGCACCAAGAGACCCAGTACTTC CSATRHQETQYF
TRBJ1-3 TRBD1 once TRBV5-5 TGTGCCAGCAGCTACGAACAGGGGGCTGTATCTACTGGAAACACCATATATTTT CASSYEQGAVSTGNTIYF
TRBJ2-7 NA NA TRBV5-5 TGTGCCAGCGCCGGGCCCCAGGCCTTCTCCTACGAGCAGTACTTC CASAGPQAFSYEQYF
TRBJ1-1 TRBD1 few TRBV6-2/TRBV6-3 TGTGCCAGCAGTCTTGGACAGGGGCTTGACACTGAAGCTTTCTTT CASSLGQGLDTEAFF
TRBJ2-7 NA few TRBV5-1 TGCGCCAGCAGCCCCCAGGGGATGGCAGGAGAGCAGTACTTC CASSPQGMAGEQYF
TRBJ1-1 NA NA TRBV19 TGTGCCTGTAGGGTCGAGTCCACAGAGGAAGCTTTCTTT CACRVESTEEAFF
TRBJ2-5 TRBD1 few TRBV15 TGTGCCACCACCCTATCAGGGGGCACGGAGACCCAGTACTTC CATTLSGGTETQYF
TRBJ1-2 NA NA TRBV29-1 TGCAGCGCCCCTTCGGGCATCAACTATGGCTACACCTTC CSAPSGINYGYTF
TRBJ2-1 TRBD2 NA TRBV6-2/TRBV6-3 TGTGCCAGCGGGACTAGCGGCTCCTACAATGAGCAGTTCTTC CASGTSGSYNEQFF
TRBJ1-2 NA NA TRBV6-5 TGTGCCAGCAGGCCCACAGGGTATGGCTACACCTTC CASRPTGYGYTF
TRBJ2-7 NA NA TRBV2 TGTGCCAGCAGTCAGGACGGGTCAGAATACGAGCAGTACTTC CASSQDGSEYEQYF
TRBJ2-1 TRBD2 NA TRBV6-2/TRBV6-3 TGTGCCAGCAGTTTCGTGACTAGCGGTGAGCAGTTCTTC CASSFVTSGEQFF
TRBJ2-7 NA NA TRBV9 TGTGCCAGCAGCGCCTACTCTGATTCCTACGGGCAGTACTTC CASSAYSDSYGQYF